This T cell receptor beta chain was captured by sequencing in a study of T cells in Graves' hyperthyroidism and ophthalmopathy. Amplification of TCR beta CDR3 regions used RNA as the template. HTBI primers were the set used in a first-round RT-PCR of the TCR CDR3. TCRdb reprocessed the multiplex PCR reads with MiXCR, giving one entry per CDR3 protein. The data show 450,000 to 650,000 distinct CDR3 sequences, roughly 17% seen once. PBMCs were sourced from roughly 9.7 ml fresh peripheral blood. Germline V gene data show CDR1 as SGHAT and CDR2 as FQNNGV. This CDR3 is 13 amino acids long. V shed 5 bases and J shed 3 bases, with 11 bases lying between them. This clonotype was seen a handful of times.

The sequence was obtained from a woman between 18 and 30 years old with Graves' ophthalmopathy. The rearrangement links TRBV11-2 to TRBJ2-7; D might be TRBD2 (5 bases). The source material was blood. In DNA, the CDR3 is TGTGCCAGCAGCCCGGGATTAGACTACGAGCAGTACTTC. Translated, it gives CASSPGLDYEQYF.